The clone carrying this T cell receptor beta chain came up a few times. Germline CDR1 reads SGHTA; CDR2 reads FQGNSA. The CDR3 length is 14 residues. V shed 4 bases, J shed 10 bases, and the junction held 11 bases outside the gene matches. Through a sample-barcoded 5' primer and a J-beta primer mix, a second PCR was run for roughly 7 to 11 cycles. Through a template-switch adaptor with 12 random nucleotides, each cDNA molecule received a tag. TCRdb reprocessed the 5' RACE reads via MiXCR and lists one record per CDR3 protein. The profile shows about a million distinct CDR3 sequences, more than 30% of them singletons. The data were obtained in a study of blood T cells in healthy people across ages. Caucasian individuals from Russia who were healthy and aged roughly 6 to 95 acted as donors. Isolating PBMCs gave at least 6 million of these cells per sample.

The chain combines TRBV7-2 with TRBJ1-1; TRBD1 agrees at 8 bases. The sequenced sample consisted of blood. The sequence came from a man aged 18-30 years in good health. CDR3 sequence: CASSSYTGGFGAFF. CDR3 sequence (DNA): TGTGCCAGCAGCTCATATACAGGGGGTTTTGGAGCTTTCTTT.